These 20 T cell receptor beta chains were sequenced from one sample in a study of T-cell reconstitution after alpha-beta-depleted transplantation in children. Unique molecular identifiers were incorporated during preparation of the TCRbeta library. Using its own MiXCR run on the PCR reads, TCRdb lists one record per CDR3 protein. The data hold over 300,000 distinct CDR3 sequences, with over 9% observed a single time. Sequencing used PBMCs from the stem cell graft donor, obtained from the stem cell graft. The receptors stem from a human donor who donated a stem cell graft to a child with acute lymphoblastic leukemia.

This chain uses TRBV5-6 with TRBJ1-1; D remains unclear. CDR1 and CDR2 from the germline V gene are SGHDT and YYEEEE. CDR3 size: 12 residues. Trimming took off 7 bases at V and 5 bases at J, with 12 bases between the two ends. CDR3 sequence reads: CASGSSRTEAFF. The DNA for the CDR3 is TGTGCCAGCGGGTCCTCCCGGACTGAAGCTTTCTTT.

This clonotype was observed at least ten times. This chain uses TRBV3-1 with TRBJ2-1; 8 nucleotides align to TRBD2. V dropped 4 bases and J dropped 6; count of bases not matched to a gene: 5. Germline values: CDR1 LGHDT, CDR2 YNNKEL (reference sequence). The CDR3 totals 14 residues. DNA of the CDR3: TGTGCCAGCAGCCCAGGACTAGCTTCCAATGAGCAGTTCTTC. It translates to CASSPGLASNEQFF.

V gene TRBV20-1 combines with J gene TRBJ2-3; D unresolved. The V end was cut by 1 base, the J end by 0 bases, with 14 bases between. Looked up from germline, CDR1 is DFQATT and CDR2 is SNEGSKA (reference sequence). This CDR3 spans 16 amino acids. CDR3 residues: CSARGAEGSSTDTQYF. CDR3 nucleotide sequence: TGCAGTGCTAGAGGGGCAGAAGGGTCTAGCACAGATACGCAGTATTTT.

This sequence joins TRBV6-1 and TRBJ1-4; D not resolved. V was trimmed by 8 bases and J by 7 bases, leaving 17 bases between them. Germline-derived CDR1 and CDR2 are MNHNS and SASEGT. This CDR3 comprises 14 residues. DNA for the CDR3: TGTGCCAGCTGGCTGGCCCTGGGTGGTGAAAAACTGTTTTTT. This gives the protein CASWLALGGEKLFF.

This rearrangement joins TRBV5-1 to TRBJ1-1, with D possibly being TRBD1 (5 bases). Germline V lookup: CDR1 SGHRS, CDR2 YFSETQ. The V end was cut by 0 bases, the J end by 4 bases, with 13 bases between. The CDR3 runs to 15 residues. CDR3 sequence: CASSLGTGTGTEAFF. CDR3 nucleotides: TGCGCCAGCAGCTTGGGAACGGGGACCGGCACTGAAGCTTTCTTT.

This clonotype was seen more than once but under ten times. The gene calls are TRBV5-1 and TRBJ2-1; TRBD1 aligns across 10 bases. The V gene end was trimmed by 2 bases and the J gene end by 8 bases; junction bases not matched to a gene: 4. This CDR3 is built from 14 residues. Germline V gene data show CDR1 as SGHRS and CDR2 as YFSETQ. The CDR3 coding sequence is TGCGCCAGCAGCTTTCGGACAGGGGGACATGAGCAGTTCTTC. Protein product: CASSFRTGGHEQFF.

This clonotype was detected only once. The chain joins TRBV9 to TRBJ1-1; a possible D gene is TRBD1 (6 bases). CDR3 size: 14 residues. The V gene lost 3 bases and the J gene lost 7 bases, with 16 bases spanning the gap. Germline V gene sequence: CDR1 SGDLS, CDR2 YYNGEE. CDR3 amino acids: CASSAWGGPGEAFF. CDR3 DNA: TGTGCCAGCAGCGCCTGGGGGGGGCCCGGTGAAGCTTTCTTT.

The V and J genes are TRBV11-2 and TRBJ2-1; possibly TRBD2 for D (5 bases). Germline-derived CDR1 and CDR2 are SGHAT and FQNNGV. This CDR3 is 16 amino acids long. Trimming cost V 3 bases and J 9 bases, with 21 bases left between them. DNA of the CDR3: TGTGCCAGCAGCTTTATGTCGTCGGGAAGTTTTAGTGAGCAGTTCTTC. It specifies CASSFMSSGSFSEQFF.

This clonotype was seen a few times. The chain recombines TRBV7-9 with TRBJ2-7; D is perhaps TRBD2 (6 bases). The length of the CDR3 is 15 residues. In germline, CDR1 is SEHNR, CDR2 FQNEAQ (reference sequence). V lost 5 bases, J lost 2 bases, and 16 bases lay in between. The DNA of the CDR3 is TGTGCCAGCAGCCCCCTCGCGGGAACCGCCTACGAGCAGTACTTC. It is translated as CASSPLAGTAYEQYF. The whole variable domain, filled in from reference TRBV7-9 and TRBJ2-7, reads DTGVSQNPRHKITKRGQNVTFRCDPISEHNRLYWYRQTLGQGPEFLTYFQNEAQLEKSRLLSDRFSAERPKGSFSTLEIQRTEQGDSAMYLCASSPLAGTAYEQYFGPGTRLTVT.

V usage is TRBV29-1 and J usage is TRBJ1-2; maybe TRBD1 (6 bases). This CDR3 has 13 residues. The germline V and J ends were trimmed by 6 bases and 6 bases, with 17 bases remaining between them. The germline CDR1 and CDR2 sequences are SQVTM and ANQGSEA. CDR3 sequence reads: CSVEQGDKDGYTF. The CDR3 region has the DNA TGCAGCGTAGAACAGGGTGACAAGGATGGCTACACCTTC.

J is TRBJ2-3 and V is TRBV6-4, with D tentatively TRBD2 (6 bases). Trimming took off 5 bases at V and 3 bases at J, with 27 bases between the two ends. CDR3 length equals 19 residues. Germline V gives CDR1 MRHNA, CDR2 SNTAGT. This CDR3 reads CASSTPGTSLISRTDTQYF. For the CDR3, the DNA is TGTGCCAGCAGTACTCCAGGTACTAGCCTCATAAGCAGGACAGATACGCAGTATTTT.

A few counts support this clonotype. The J gene is TRBJ1-1, the V gene TRBV3-1; TRBD1 matches at 8 bases. CDR3 length equals 16 residues. V lost 5 bases to trimming and J lost 1 base; unmatched junction nucleotides: 9. CDR1 and CDR2 (germline): LGHDT, YNNKEL (reference sequence). CDR3 in amino acids: CASSKDRAGRNTEAFF. CDR3 DNA sequence: TGTGCCAGCAGCAAGGACAGGGCGGGCCGGAACACTGAAGCTTTCTTT.

The chain combines TRBV4-1 with TRBJ2-3, with 11 bases lining up with TRBD2. With 3 bases clipped from V and 2 bases from J, the junction kept 4 bases outside the gene matches. Germline CDR1 and CDR2: MGHRA and YSYEKL. The CDR3 is made up of 16 amino acids. The CDR3 sequence is CASSHGLAGYTDTQYF. The CDR3 region has the DNA TGCGCCAGCAGCCACGGACTAGCGGGTTACACAGATACGCAGTATTTT.

This clonotype was detected only a few times. V usage is TRBV11-2 and J usage is TRBJ2-1; D call uncertain. CDR3 size: 13 residues. Deletions cut 0 bases from V and 7 bases from J, with 7 bases between. Looked up from germline, CDR1 is SGHAT and CDR2 is FQNNGV. CDR3 nucleotide sequence: TGTGCCAGCAGCTTAGACTACGCAAATGAGCAGTTCTTC. Its protein product is CASSLDYANEQFF. The entire variable domain, with the rest obtained from reference TRBV11-2 and TRBJ2-1, is as follows: EAGVAQSPRYKIIEKRQSVAFWCNPISGHATLYWYQQILGQGPKLLIQFQNNGVVDDSQLPKDRFSAERLKGVDSTLKIQPAKLEDSAVYLCASSLDYANEQFFGPGTRLTVL.

The sample holds a few counts of this clonotype. V is TRBV7-2 and J is TRBJ2-2; perhaps TRBD1 as D (5 bases). V lost 3 bases, J lost 5 bases, and 10 bases lay in between. The CDR3 extends over 14 amino acids. Germline CDR1 reads SGHTA; CDR2 reads FQGNSA. CDR3 bases: TGTGCCAGCAGCTTCAGGGAAGGAACCGGGGAGCTGTTTTTT. Translation: CASSFREGTGELFF.

This clonotype was seen a handful of times. The V and J genes are TRBV12-3 or TRBV12-4 and TRBJ1-2, with D possibly matching TRBD1 (5 bases). V dropped 2 bases and J dropped 7 bases, with 20 bases sitting between them. The CDR3 runs 16 residues. The CDR3 protein is CASSLKIGATPLGYTF. In nucleotides, the CDR3 is TGTGCCAGCAGTTTAAAGATCGGGGCAACCCCTCTTGGCTACACCTTC.

In its sample, this clonotype was seen a few times. This sequence joins TRBV5-1 and TRBJ2-1; D tentatively reads TRBD1 or TRBD2 (6 bases each). The germline CDR1 and CDR2 sequences are SGHRS and YFSETQ. This CDR3 comprises 16 residues. The V and J ends lost 4 bases and 3 bases respectively, with 17 bases between them. The CDR3 DNA reads TGCGCCAGCAGCCTGGCGAGAGGGGGGTTCTACAATGAGCAGTTCTTC. Translation gives CASSLARGGFYNEQFF.

This chain uses TRBV6-5 with TRBJ2-7; D may be TRBD1 or TRBD2 (5 bases each). This CDR3 comprises 18 residues. In germline, CDR1 is MNHEY, CDR2 SVGAGI. The germline V and J ends were trimmed by 0 bases and 0 bases, with 18 bases remaining between them. CDR3 coding DNA: TGTGCCAGCAGTTACTCGGGGGTTGGACGCTTAGGCTCCTACGAGCAGTACTTC. Translated, it gives CASSYSGVGRLGSYEQYF.

This clonotype was recorded at least ten times. This CDR3 reads CATSEALFNNEQFF. DNA of the CDR3: TGTGCCACCAGTGAGGCGCTTTTCAACAATGAGCAGTTCTTC. The V gene is TRBV24-1, the J gene TRBJ2-1; unclear D gene. The CDR3 runs 14 residues. V lost 4 bases to trimming and J lost 5 bases, with 11 bases between them. Per the germline V gene, CDR1 is KGHDR and CDR2 is SFDVKD.

This clonotype has only one observation. The rearrangement links TRBV18 to TRBJ2-1, with 13 bases lining up with TRBD2. The CDR3 consists of 16 residues. V lost 2 bases and J lost 7; bases outside the gene matches: 5. The germline gives CDR1 KGHSH, CDR2 LQKENI. The CDR3 sequence: CASSPRTSGSINEQFF. The DNA of the CDR3 is TGTGCCAGCTCACCAAGGACTAGCGGGAGTATAAATGAGCAGTTCTTC.